The entry below gives a single T cell receptor (beta chain) sequence along with its context. The authors' processing: The assay estimated nucleated cells by amplifying reference gene primers. Method: immunoSEQ multiplex PCR; TCRdb's copy keeps in-frame clones and lacks some. V and J calls and clone size are copied from that table; D and trimming were computed from the DNA. This table has 150,000 to 200,000 clones, around 80% appearing once. These data are taken from a study of blood T cell repertoires in COVID-19. The CDR3 covers 12 residues. This receptor was obtained from a man between 60 and 75 years old with active or convalescent COVID-19. Specimen: peripheral blood. This sequence joins TRBV21-1 and TRBJ2-1; no check of the table's D call, TRBD2, against the DNA was made. TRBV21-1 is an annotated pseudogene. Written as DNA, the CDR3 is TGTGCCATCCAGCACGGGAACAATGAGCAGTTCTTC. Translated: CAIQHGNNEQFF.